Listed below are T cell receptor beta chains from one sample, sequenced in a study of identical twins. TCRdb passed the 5' RACE reads through MiXCR, listing each CDR3 protein once. The sample lists roughly 480,000 distinct CDR3 sequences, 24% seen once, with approximately 2.9% in the top ten. These data are also associated with another study on T cells expressing NK-cell markers.

The sequenced sample consisted of CD4+ T cells sorted from blood. These receptors were taken from a woman aged 18-29 years in good health. Each CDR3 is given with its conserved first and last residue. Size values are once, few and many counts, or a class for expanded clones, and some rows have none.

v_call clone_size cdr3_aa
TRBV5-1 . CASHLGGEGGEKLFF
TRBV9 . CASSVVSGTSGRNEQFF
TRBV5-4 few CASSDRAPGDEKLFF
TRBV5-1 . CASSRGSSSSYNEQFF
TRBV5-1 few CASSPFAGGDTQYF
TRBV10-3 . CAIRDRAGPYNEQFF
TRBV5-1 . CASSLARVPDTQYF
TRBV7-9 few CASSDARAGDLYEQYF
TRBV3-1 few CASSQAASGRAPPFF
TRBV5-6 . CASSILQGKGRSPLHF
TRBV3-1 . CASSRVSGTDTQYF
TRBV5-1 . CASQGVQETQYF
TRBV12-3/TRBV12-4 . CASSLVGYEQFF
TRBV7-2 few CASTFLWGRQGNIQYF
TRBV27 . CASRYRGQETQYF
TRBV20-1 . CSASPDDGDTQYF
TRBV9 . CASSVRQGARTGELFF
TRBV7-8 few CASSLVGQRDEQYF
TRBV20-1 few CSADTGAGANVLTF
TRBV6-1 few CASTPEGGLPDTQYF
TRBV20-1 . CSGTSGQETQYF
TRBV7-9 . CASSRGTSGGTQYF
TRBV7-2 few CASSSQRLRQDRYGYTF
TRBV20-1 few CSARVTPDNTDTQYF
TRBV7-9 . CASSPRGVRETQYF
TRBV10-3 . CAISDQAVAGYTF
TRBV2 few CASSDRDRGYLNTEAFF
TRBV20-1 few CSAPGSGTGSVYEQYF
TRBV20-1 few CSARSGIERQGFSYEQYF
TRBV20-1 . CSARGSGSIYEQYF
TRBV12-3/TRBV12-4 . CASSKRAGLNTGELFF